This paragraph reports one TCR beta chain. The sample comes from a study of patients and donors after allogeneic stem cell transplantation. TCRdb recomputed calls from the RT-PCR reads with MiXCR, one row per CDR3 protein. The sample has 150,000 or so distinct CDR3 sequences, 24% seen once. Trimming pared 0 bases from V and 6 bases from J, leaving 5 bases between. Germline V gives CDR1 KGHDR, CDR2 SFDVKD. The CDR3 runs to 13 residues. Sequencing was performed on blood, either unsorted or a sorted T cell fraction (not recorded which). The chain uses TRBV24-1 and TRBJ2-1; D unresolved. This TCR derives from a human donor who was either an allogeneic HSCT recipient or a stem cell or donor lymphocyte infusion donor (not recorded which). It is not recorded whose cells these are; they may come from a transplant donor. The CDR3 region is CATSDLVGNEQFF. In nucleotides, the CDR3 is TGTGCCACCAGTGATTTGGTCGGCAATGAGCAGTTCTTC.